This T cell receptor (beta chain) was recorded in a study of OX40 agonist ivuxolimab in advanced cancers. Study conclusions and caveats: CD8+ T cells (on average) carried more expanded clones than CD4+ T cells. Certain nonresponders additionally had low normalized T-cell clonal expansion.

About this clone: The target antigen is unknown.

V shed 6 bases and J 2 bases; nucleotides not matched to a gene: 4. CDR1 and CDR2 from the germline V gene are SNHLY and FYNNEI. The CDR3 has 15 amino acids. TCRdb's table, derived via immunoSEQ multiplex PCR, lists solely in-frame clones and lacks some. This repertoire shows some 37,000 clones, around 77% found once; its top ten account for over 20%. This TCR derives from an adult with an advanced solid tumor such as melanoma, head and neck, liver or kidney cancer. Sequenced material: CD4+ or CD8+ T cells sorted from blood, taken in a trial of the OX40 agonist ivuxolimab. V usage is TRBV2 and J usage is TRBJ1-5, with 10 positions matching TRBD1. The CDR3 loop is CASRATGGGNQPQHF. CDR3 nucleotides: TGTGCCAGCAGAGCGACAGGGGGCGGCAATCAGCCCCAGCATTTT.